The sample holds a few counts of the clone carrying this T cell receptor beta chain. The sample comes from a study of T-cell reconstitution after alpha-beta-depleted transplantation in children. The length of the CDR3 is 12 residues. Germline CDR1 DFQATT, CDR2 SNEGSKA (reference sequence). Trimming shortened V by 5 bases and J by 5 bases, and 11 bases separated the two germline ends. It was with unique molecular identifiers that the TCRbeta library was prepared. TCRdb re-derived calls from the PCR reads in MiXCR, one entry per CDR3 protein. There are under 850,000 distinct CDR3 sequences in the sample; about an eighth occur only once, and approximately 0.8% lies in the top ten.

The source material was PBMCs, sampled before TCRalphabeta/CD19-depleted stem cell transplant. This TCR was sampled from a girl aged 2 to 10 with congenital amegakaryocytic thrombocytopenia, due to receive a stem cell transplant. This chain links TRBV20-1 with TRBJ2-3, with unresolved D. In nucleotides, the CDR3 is TGCAGTGCTCGAACAGAGGAAGATACGCAGTATTTT. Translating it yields CSARTEEDTQYF.